Listed here are 32 T cell receptor beta chains from one sample, sequenced in a study of shared clonotypes between healthy human individuals. Assay used: immunoSEQ multiplex PCR; TCRdb lists only in-frame clones, some missing. Among 2,500,000 or so clones listed, around 90% were seen once. Material for sequencing was naive CD4+ T cells sorted from blood. Subset given: CD45RA+ positively selected. The receptors come from a man between 18 and 29 years old in good health.

J is TRBJ2-2 and V is TRBV5-1, with 8 bases identical to TRBD1. Trimming took 4 bases from V and 3 from J; bases not matched to a gene: 2. The CDR3 runs to 14 residues. The germline gives CDR1 SGHRS, CDR2 YFSETQ. The CDR3 sequence: CASSMTGDTGELFF. The CDR3 nucleotides read TGCGCCAGCAGCATGACAGGGGACACCGGGGAGCTGTTTTTT.

This chain connects TRBV19 to TRBJ2-3, with D possibly being TRBD1 (5 bases). Trimming took off 9 bases at V and 0 bases at J, with 10 bases between the two ends. Germline assignment: CDR1 LNHDA and CDR2 SQIVND (reference sequence). There are 13 residues in the CDR3. The DNA for the CDR3 is TGTGCCAGCCGACAGATTAGCACAGATACGCAGTATTTT. It yields the protein CASRQISTDTQYF.

This clone appeared once. V and J are TRBV5-1 and TRBJ1-2; D perhaps matches TRBD1 (6 bases). V lost 0 bases to trimming and J lost 4 bases, with 16 bases between them. This CDR3 is 16 amino acids long. The germline V gene has CDR1 SGHRS and CDR2 YFSETQ. The CDR3 loop reads CASSLGDRKTIYGYTF. CDR3 coding DNA: TGCGCCAGCAGCTTGGGAGACAGGAAAACTATCTATGGCTACACCTTC.

The chain joins TRBV2 to TRBJ1-2, with a weak D call TRBD1 (5 bases). V was pared by 4 bases and J by 3 bases, with 9 bases between. The CDR3 has 13 residues. CDR1 SNHLY and CDR2 FYNNEI come from the germline V gene. CDR3 region: CASSVGEDYGYTF. CDR3 coding DNA: TGTGCCAGCAGTGTGGGGGAGGACTATGGCTACACCTTC.

V is TRBV6-5 and J is TRBJ1-5; D not resolved. Per the germline V gene, CDR1 is MNHEY and CDR2 is SVGAGI. The germline V and J ends were trimmed by 6 bases and 5 bases, with 11 bases remaining between them. The CDR3 has 13 amino acids. CDR3 residues: CASSSKWDQPQHF. The DNA of the CDR3 is TGTGCCAGCAGCTCCAAGTGGGATCAGCCCCAGCATTTT.

The V and J genes are TRBV4-1 and TRBJ2-5, with 10 bases aligning to TRBD2. Germline V gene data show CDR1 as MGHRA and CDR2 as YSYEKL. The V segment lost 4 bases and the J segment 2 bases; nucleotides outside the gene matches: 7. This CDR3 contains 16 residues. CDR3 protein: CASSRGLAAQQETQYF. The CDR3 region has the DNA TGCGCCAGCAGCCGTGGACTAGCGGCCCAACAAGAGACCCAGTACTTC.

Notes on this clone: In the same sample, other DNA sequences code for this CDR3. The chain uses TRBV30 and TRBJ2-3; D tentatively fits TRBD1 or TRBD2 (5 bases each). Looked up from germline, CDR1 is GTSNPN and CDR2 is SVGIG (reference sequence). Trimming removed 0 bases from V and 1 base from J, with 8 bases in between. The CDR3 has 14 amino acids. The CDR3 protein is CAWSVRGGTDTQYF. CDR3 nucleotide sequence: TGTGCCTGGAGTGTACGAGGGGGCACAGATACGCAGTATTTT.

V is TRBV4-2 and J is TRBJ1-4; D unresolved. Germline-derived CDR1 and CDR2 are LGHNA and YNFKEQ. Trimming shortened V by 0 bases and J by 0 bases, and 8 bases separated the two germline ends. CDR3 length: 16 residues. CDR3 coding DNA: TGTGCCAGCAGCCAAGATCCTGGCGCAACTAATGAAAAACTGTTTTTT. It yields the protein CASSQDPGATNEKLFF.

The V gene is TRBV15, the J gene TRBJ2-5; D might be TRBD1 or TRBD2, each matching 5 bases. CDR3 length: 15 residues. From germline, CDR1 is LNHNV and CDR2 YYDKDF (reference sequence). V was shortened by 0 bases and J by 9 bases, with 17 bases between the two germline ends. The CDR3 DNA reads as TGTGCCACCAGCAGAGATCTGGCAGGGAGTCCCGCCCAGTACTTC. Its protein product is CATSRDLAGSPAQYF.

Details on this clone: The sample contains more than one DNA sequence encoding this CDR3. The V and J genes are TRBV9 and TRBJ1-5; 9 bases are a match to TRBD1. J gave up 4 bases and V 0 bases, and 5 bases lay outside the gene matches. This CDR3 has 16 residues. Germline values: CDR1 SGDLS, CDR2 YYNGEE. The CDR3 bases are TGTGCCAGCAGCGTAGGCGTAGGACAGGGGAATCAGCCCCAGCATTTT. It translates to CASSVGVGQGNQPQHF.

The rearrangement uses TRBV5-1 and TRBJ2-4; 7 positions match TRBD2. The CDR3 spans 16 residues. CDR1 is SGHRS and CDR2 is YFSETQ in the germline V gene. After removal of 2 bases from V and 0 bases from J, the junction contained 5 bases not matched to a gene. CDR3 sequence reads: CASSFQTSLAKNIQYF. The CDR3 DNA follows: TGCGCCAGCAGCTTCCAGACTAGCTTAGCCAAAAACATTCAGTACTTC.

V usage is TRBV7-2 and J usage is TRBJ2-7, with D perhaps matching TRBD1 (6 bases). The CDR3 runs 15 residues. CDR1 is SGHTA and CDR2 is FQGNSA in the germline V gene. Deletions cut 6 bases from V and 4 bases from J, with 19 bases between. The CDR3 sequence is CASRDGGGAVYEQYF. In DNA, the CDR3 is TGTGCCAGCAGGGATGGTGGGGGCGCGGTATACGAGCAGTACTTC.

The gene calls are TRBV6-7 and TRBJ1-2; no reliable D call. Being an ORF, TRBV6-7 has a function that is uncertain. V lost 10 bases to trimming and J lost 11 bases, with 14 bases between them. This CDR3 has 10 residues. The CDR3 loop is CATAMEDYTF. CDR3 DNA: TGTGCCACCGCCATGGAAGATTACACCTTC.

The chain links TRBV10-3 to TRBJ2-1; TRBD1 aligns across 7 bases. Germline V gene lookup returns CDR1 ENHRY and CDR2 SYGVKD. With V trimmed by 0 bases and J by 2 bases, 7 bases remained unmatched. This CDR3 is 17 amino acids long. The CDR3 sequence is CAISESGTAGTYNEQFF. As DNA, the CDR3 is TGTGCCATCAGTGAGTCTGGGACAGCAGGGACCTACAATGAGCAGTTCTTC.

The CDR3 DNA reads TGTGCCAGCAGGGACGGGGCCCCAGATACGCAGTATTTT. The encoded protein is CASRDGAPDTQYF. The chain links TRBV6-5 to TRBJ2-3; D could derive from TRBD1 or TRBD2 (5 bases each). V lost 6 bases, J lost 4 bases, and 11 bases lay in between. This CDR3 has 13 residues. Looked up from germline, CDR1 is MNHEY and CDR2 is SVGAGI.

The chain is built from TRBV4-2 and TRBJ2-3; D gene unclear. The V gene lost 0 bases and the J gene lost 2 bases, with 12 bases spanning the gap. Per germline, CDR1 LGHNA and CDR2 YNFKEQ. The CDR3 sequence is 16 residues long. CDR3 residues: CASSQEGGIITDTQYF. Here the CDR3 DNA reads TGTGCCAGCAGCCAAGAGGGTGGGATCATCACAGATACGCAGTATTTT.

The V call is TRBV9, the J call TRBJ1-4; D perhaps matches TRBD1 (5 bases). The CDR3 spans 12 residues. Germline CDR1 SGDLS, CDR2 YYNGEE. Trimming took 3 bases from V and 6 from J, leaving 6 bases between them. The CDR3 is CASSATDEKLFF. The DNA for the CDR3 is TGTGCCAGCAGCGCGACAGATGAAAAACTGTTTTTT. The entire variable domain, with the rest obtained from reference TRBV9 and TRBJ1-4, is as follows: DSGVTQTPKHLITATGQRVTLRCSPRSGDLSVYWYQQSLDQGLQFLIQYYNGEERAKGNILERFSAQQFPDLHSELNLSSLELGDSALYFCASSATDEKLFFGSGTQLSVL.

This clone was detected only once. The gene calls are TRBV6-6 and TRBJ1-2; D unclear. The germline V and J ends were trimmed by 4 bases and 5 bases, with 14 bases remaining between them. CDR1 is MNHNY and CDR2 is SVGAGI in the germline V gene (reference sequence). This CDR3 has 14 amino acids. CDR3 sequence: CASSSRGGAYGYTF. The CDR3 DNA sequence: TGTGCCAGCAGTTCCCGCGGAGGCGCATATGGCTACACCTTC.

To note about this clone: The junction shows a germline mismatch at one end, possibly a read error. The V gene is TRBV7-7, the J gene TRBJ2-5; perhaps TRBD2 as D (6 bases). This CDR3 spans 14 amino acids. Germline V gene sequence: CDR1 SSHAT, CDR2 FNYEAQ (reference sequence). As DNA, the CDR3 is TGTGCTAGCAGTCCTACCCTAGCGACGGAGACCCAGTACTTC. Amino acids: CASSPTLATETQYF.

V and J are TRBV4-1 and TRBJ2-3; D gene ambiguous. The CDR3 spans 14 residues. The V gene lost 4 bases and the J gene lost 1 base, with 9 bases spanning the gap. Germline V gives CDR1 MGHRA, CDR2 YSYEKL. The chain's CDR3 is CASSRLAGTDTQYF. CDR3 in DNA: TGCGCCAGCAGCCGACTGGCAGGCACAGATACGCAGTATTTT.

The chain is built from TRBV5-1 and TRBJ2-7; D uncertain. With 1 base removed from V and 0 bases from J, the gap between germline ends came to 11 bases. The CDR3 is 15 residues long. Per germline, CDR1 SGHRS and CDR2 YFSETQ. The CDR3 region is CASSLLSGDSYEQYF. The CDR3 region has the DNA TGCGCCAGCAGCTTGCTAAGTGGGGACTCCTACGAGCAGTACTTC.

A word on this clone: Other DNA sequences within the sample encode an identical CDR3. The chain has TRBV5-1 and TRBJ2-3; 10 bases are a match to TRBD2. With V trimmed by 2 bases and J by 1 base, 1 base remained unmatched. Germline loops: CDR1 SGHRS, CDR2 YFSETQ. The CDR3 loop spans 15 amino acids. In DNA form, the CDR3 reads TGCGCCAGCAGCTTAGGACTAGCGGGCACAGATACGCAGTATTTT. Residues: CASSLGLAGTDTQYF. The whole variable domain, filled in from reference TRBV5-1 and TRBJ2-3, reads KAGVTQTPRYLIKTRGQQVTLSCSPISGHRSVSWYQQTPGQGLQFLFEYFSETQRNKGNFPGRFSGRQFSNSRSEMNVSTLELGDSALYLCASSLGLAGTDTQYFGPGTRLTVL.

The chain combines TRBV5-1 with TRBJ2-7; no clear D gene. Trimming removed 4 bases from V and 3 bases from J, with 14 bases in between. The CDR3 contains 14 residues. Germline lookup yields CDR1 SGHRS and CDR2 YFSETQ. The CDR3 loop is CASSGKGPLYEQYF. CDR3 sequence (DNA): TGCGCCAGCAGCGGCAAGGGCCCCCTCTACGAGCAGTACTTC.

The rearrangement joins TRBV7-2 to TRBJ2-1; unclear D gene. Germline CDR1 and CDR2: SGHTA and FQGNSA. The V end was cut by 5 bases, the J end by 2 bases, with 22 bases between. The length of the CDR3 is 18 residues. CDR3 sequence: CASSPRVGGRQAYNEQFF. The CDR3 DNA reads as TGTGCCAGCAGCCCTAGGGTCGGTGGGCGCCAAGCCTACAATGAGCAGTTCTTC.

This chain joins TRBV5-1 and TRBJ2-3, with 11 bases matching TRBD2. With V trimmed by 5 bases and J by 6 bases, 5 bases remained unmatched. The CDR3 sequence is 14 residues long. In germline, CDR1 is SGHRS, CDR2 YFSETQ. The CDR3 protein is CASRDSGGADTQYF. CDR3 nucleotides: TGCGCCAGCAGGGATAGCGGGGGGGCCGATACGCAGTATTTT.

The chain recombines TRBV30 with TRBJ2-2; 8 nucleotides line up with TRBD1. Losses at the gene ends were 4 bases for V and 4 bases for J; bases not matched to a gene: 2. Germline loops: CDR1 GTSNPN, CDR2 SVGIG (reference sequence). This CDR3 has 13 amino acids. CDR3 in DNA: TGTGCCTGGAACAGGGGGGCCACCGGGGAGCTGTTTTTT. Encoded protein: CAWNRGATGELFF.

This rearrangement joins TRBV6-5 to TRBJ2-1; TRBD1 agrees at 8 bases. Germline lookup yields CDR1 MNHEY and CDR2 SVGAGI. This CDR3 has 15 amino acids. V gave up 5 bases and J gave up 3 bases; unmatched junction bases: 6. CDR3 sequence: CASSRDRGGYNEQFF. The CDR3 DNA reads as TGTGCCAGCAGTCGTGACAGGGGAGGCTACAATGAGCAGTTCTTC.

CDR3 in amino acids: CASSSSRGNQPQHF. Written as DNA, the CDR3 is TGTGCCAGCTCAAGCTCCCGCGGCAATCAGCCCCAGCATTTT. The J gene is TRBJ1-5, the V gene TRBV18, with D hard to call. The length of the CDR3 is 14 residues. Germline CDR1 and CDR2: KGHSH and LQKENI. V was shortened by 5 bases and J by 2 bases, with 10 bases between the two germline ends.

This clone was detected once. V gene TRBV7-2 combines with J gene TRBJ2-2, with D perhaps TRBD2 (6 bases). The V gene's germline CDR1 is SGHTA and CDR2 FQGNSA. Trimming cost V 7 bases and J 4 bases, with 13 bases left between them. The CDR3 is 14 amino acids. DNA for the CDR3: TGTGCCAGCACAACTAGCTTCTCCACCGGGGAGCTGTTTTTT. Residues: CASTTSFSTGELFF.

In DNA, the CDR3 is TGTGCCAGCAGCTCTCTAGGTACAGATACGCAGTATTTT. This sequence encodes CASSSLGTDTQYF. The chain joins TRBV7-2 to TRBJ2-3; no clear D gene. The germline CDR1 and CDR2 sequences are SGHTA and FQGNSA. This CDR3 spans 13 amino acids. V was pared by 4 bases and J by 3 bases, with 8 bases between.

The genes are TRBV9 and TRBJ2-1; D unresolved. Trimming shortened V by 4 bases and J by 7 bases, and 15 bases separated the two germline ends. The germline V gene has CDR1 SGDLS and CDR2 YYNGEE. The CDR3 is made up of 14 amino acids. This chain's CDR3 is CASSFRSQGNEQFF. The CDR3 DNA reads as TGTGCCAGCAGCTTCCGGTCCCAAGGGAATGAGCAGTTCTTC.

The V call is TRBV6-5, the J call TRBJ1-2; D unresolved. Germline V CDR1 and CDR2: MNHEY, SVGAGI. V was cut by 6 bases and J by 4 bases, with 12 bases left in between. This CDR3 contains 13 residues. The CDR3 DNA follows: TGTGCCAGCAGCCGAGGCGTCCCCTATGGCTACACCTTC. Its translation is CASSRGVPYGYTF.